This TCR beta chain stems from a study of control samples from healthy donors and cancer patients. Measured with immunoSEQ multiplex PCR; TCRdb has only the in-frame clones, and not every one. The sample lists 94,000 or so clones, about 81% seen once, with more than 30% in the top ten. V was pared by 5 bases and J by 1 base, with 5 bases of the junction left unmatched. CDR3 length: 14 amino acids. Germline CDR1 and CDR2: SGHRS and YFSETQ. The chain carries TRBV5-1 and TRBJ2-7; 8 bases agree with TRBD1. The TCR comes from a man between 65 and 85 years old with lung cancer. The sample comprised PBMCs. Here the CDR3 DNA reads TGCGCCAGCAGTCCAGGGGGCGATTCCTACGAGCAGTACTTC. It translates to CASSPGGDSYEQYF.